The 12 T cell receptor beta chains given below trace back to one sample, sequenced in a study of metastatic and nonmetastatic thyroid tumors. TCRdb re-clonotyped the PCR reads via MiXCR. The sample includes about 40,000 clones, roughly a sixth of them seen just once. Thyroid surgery was performed in patients who had received no treatment beforehand. Material: blood. The receptors here all came from a female donor with papillary thyroid cancer or a benign thyroid nodule (not recorded which). Some clones in this sample may be carry-over from other donors' samples.

J is TRBJ2-5 and V is TRBV4-2, with D perhaps given as TRBD1 or TRBD2 (5 bases each). The V gene lost 5 bases and the J gene lost 3 bases, with 10 bases spanning the gap. The germline V gene has CDR1 LGHNA and CDR2 YNFKEQ. The CDR3 is 13 residues long. The DNA for the CDR3 is TGTGCCAGCAGCTGGGGACGGAAAGAGACCCAGTACTTC. Amino acid sequence: CASSWGRKETQYF.

This clone showed up many times. The V and J genes are TRBV11-3 and TRBJ2-2, with 9 bases aligning to TRBD2. The CDR3 contains 17 residues. CDR1 is SGHNT and CDR2 is YENEEA in the germline V gene. V lost 1 base, J lost 2 bases, and 5 bases stayed unmatched. CDR3 DNA: TGTGCCAGCAGCTTAGGTTCTAGCGGGGCCAACACCGGGGAGCTGTTTTTT. This encodes CASSLGSSGANTGELFF.

This clone was recorded many times. The junction and the germline gene differ at one end; a read error may be behind it. The chain uses TRBV28 and TRBJ1-1; maybe TRBD1 (5 bases). Looked up from germline, CDR1 is MDHEN and CDR2 is SYDVKM. The CDR3 runs 15 residues. The CDR3 spells CASSLSGPSNTEAFF. The CDR3 DNA follows: TGTGCCAGCAGCTTATCAGGGCCATCGAACACTGAAGCTTTCTTT.

In this sample, this clone turned up many times. The V and J genes are TRBV6-1 and TRBJ2-5; the D gene is possibly TRBD1 (5 bases). The CDR3 extends over 13 amino acids. V gave up 4 bases and J gave up 7 bases, with 13 bases separating them. CDR1 and CDR2 from the germline V gene are MNHNS and SASEGT. CDR3 loop: CASSVQGQGTQYF. The CDR3, as DNA: TGTGCCAGCAGTGTGCAGGGCCAGGGGACCCAGTACTTC.

This clone appeared many times. The rearrangement links TRBV2 to TRBJ1-2; 9 nucleotides agree with TRBD1. The V segment lost 1 base and the J segment 1 base; nucleotides outside the gene matches: 7. The V gene's germline CDR1 is SNHLY and CDR2 FYNNEI. This CDR3 contains 17 residues. The CDR3 sequence is CASSEVRDRVVNYGYTF. CDR3 nucleotide sequence: TGTGCCAGCAGTGAAGTAAGGGACAGGGTGGTTAACTATGGCTACACCTTC.

At least ten counts were recorded for this clone. The chain combines TRBV11-2 with TRBJ1-6; weak D call: TRBD1 (5 bases). V gave up 3 bases and J gave up 6 bases, with 12 bases separating them. The CDR3 has 15 amino acids. Per the germline V gene, CDR1 is SGHAT and CDR2 is FQNNGV. CDR3 loop: CASSFVAGTNSPLHF. The CDR3 DNA sequence: TGTGCCAGCAGCTTCGTTGCAGGGACTAATTCACCCCTCCACTTT.

For this clone: At one boundary the junction diverges from the germline segment, which might be a read error. The CDR3 reads CASSQAGLAGGVDNNERFF. The CDR3 DNA follows: TGCGCCAGCAGCCAAGCGGGACTAGCGGGAGGAGTGGATAACAATGAGCGGTTCTTC. J is TRBJ2-1 and V is TRBV4-1; 15 bases line up with TRBD2. Per the germline V gene, CDR1 is MGHRA and CDR2 is YSYEKL. The CDR3 is 19 residues long.

There are many counts of this clone. The chain couples TRBV5-1 to TRBJ1-2; D uncertain. The germline V gene encodes CDR1 SGHRS and CDR2 YFSETQ. The CDR3 is 12 amino acids. V dropped 0 bases and J dropped 14 bases, with 14 bases sitting between them. The CDR3 protein is CASSLDRGSETF. CDR3 sequence (DNA): TGCGCCAGCAGCTTGGATCGGGGTTCGGAAACCTTC.

The chain has TRBV19 and TRBJ2-5; weak D call: TRBD2 (6 bases). Germline V gene lookup returns CDR1 LNHDA and CDR2 SQIVND (reference sequence). The germline V and J ends were trimmed by 3 bases and 5 bases, with 16 bases remaining between them. The CDR3 spans 15 residues. CDR3 bases: TGTGCCAGTAGTATGGAGGGGCCCCCATGGGAGACCCAGTACTTC. Protein: CASSMEGPPWETQYF.

This clone showed up many times. This chain links TRBV11-3 with TRBJ2-7, with D perhaps assigned TRBD1 or TRBD2 (5 bases each). Trimming cost V 3 bases and J 6 bases, with 9 bases left between them. Germline assignment: CDR1 SGHNT and CDR2 YENEEA. The CDR3 sequence is 12 residues long. As DNA, the CDR3 is TGTGCCAGCAGCTTTGGGGGTGGCGAGCAGTACTTC. Amino acids: CASSFGGGEQYF.

This clone has a count of ten or more. The gene calls are TRBV28 and TRBJ1-5, with 7 bases fitting TRBD1. J lost 8 bases, V lost 5 bases, and 9 bases had no gene match. Germline CDR1 reads MDHEN; CDR2 reads SYDVKM. The CDR3 sequence is 14 residues long. CDR3 amino acids: CASSPRQGRKPQHF. CDR3 sequence (DNA): TGTGCCAGCAGTCCCAGACAGGGTCGAAAGCCCCAGCATTTT.

This clone was detected ten times or more. The chain recombines TRBV6-6 with TRBJ2-1; D is possibly TRBD2 (5 bases). Germline CDR1 and CDR2: MNHNY and SVGAGI (reference sequence). The CDR3 loop spans 13 amino acids. The ends were cut back, 2 bases at V and 7 bases at J, with 9 bases in the middle. CDR3 nucleotide sequence: TGTGCCAGCAGTTACGACACGGGGAATGAGCAGTTCTTC. Its protein product is CASSYDTGNEQFF.